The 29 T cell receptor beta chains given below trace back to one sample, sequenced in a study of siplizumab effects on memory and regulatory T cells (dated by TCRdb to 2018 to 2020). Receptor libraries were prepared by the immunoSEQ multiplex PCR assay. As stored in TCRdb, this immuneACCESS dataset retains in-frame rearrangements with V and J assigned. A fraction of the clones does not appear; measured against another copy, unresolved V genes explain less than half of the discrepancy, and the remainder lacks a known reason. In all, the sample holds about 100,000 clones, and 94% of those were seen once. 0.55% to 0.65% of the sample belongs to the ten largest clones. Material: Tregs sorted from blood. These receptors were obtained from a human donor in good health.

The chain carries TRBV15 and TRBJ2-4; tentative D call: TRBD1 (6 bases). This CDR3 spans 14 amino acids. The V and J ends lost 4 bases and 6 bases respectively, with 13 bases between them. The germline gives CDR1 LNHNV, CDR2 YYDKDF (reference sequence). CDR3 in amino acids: CATSIQGVGNIQYF. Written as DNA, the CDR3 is TGTGCCACCAGCATACAGGGTGTGGGAAACATTCAGTACTTC.

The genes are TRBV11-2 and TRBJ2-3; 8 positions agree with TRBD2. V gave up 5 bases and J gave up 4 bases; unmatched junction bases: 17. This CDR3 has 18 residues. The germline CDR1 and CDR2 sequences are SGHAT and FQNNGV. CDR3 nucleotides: TGTGCCAGCAGCACTCGGACAGCAGCGGGAGTAGGGGCAGATACGCAGTATTTT. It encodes CASSTRTAAGVGADTQYF.

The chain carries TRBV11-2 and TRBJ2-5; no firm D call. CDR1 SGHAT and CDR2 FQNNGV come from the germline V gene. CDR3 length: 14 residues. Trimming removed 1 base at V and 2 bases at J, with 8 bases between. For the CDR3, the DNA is TGTGCCAGCAGCTTAGTCCTACTTCAAGAGACCCAGTACTTC. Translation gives CASSLVLLQETQYF.

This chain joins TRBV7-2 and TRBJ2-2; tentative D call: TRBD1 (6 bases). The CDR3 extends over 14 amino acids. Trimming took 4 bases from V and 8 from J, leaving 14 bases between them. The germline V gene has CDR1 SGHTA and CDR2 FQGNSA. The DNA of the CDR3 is TGTGCCAGCAGCTGGGACGCAGGGGCGGGGGAGCTGTTTTTT. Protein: CASSWDAGAGELFF.

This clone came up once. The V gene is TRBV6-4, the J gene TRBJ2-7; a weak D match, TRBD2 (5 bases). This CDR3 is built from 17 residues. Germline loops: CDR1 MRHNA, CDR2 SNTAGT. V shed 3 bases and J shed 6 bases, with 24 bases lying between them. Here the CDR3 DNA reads TGTGCCAGCAGTGATTTTTCCCATAGGACTGGTACTAGCGAGCAGTACTTC. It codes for CASSDFSHRTGTSEQYF.

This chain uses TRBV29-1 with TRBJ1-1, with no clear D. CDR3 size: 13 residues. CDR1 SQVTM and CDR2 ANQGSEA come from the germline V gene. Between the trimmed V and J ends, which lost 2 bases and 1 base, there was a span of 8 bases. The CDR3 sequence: CSVEKQRNTEAFF. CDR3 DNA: TGCAGCGTTGAAAAACAGAGGAACACTGAAGCTTTCTTT.

The CDR3 reads CASNRGRYTEAFF. The DNA of the CDR3 is TGTGCCAGCAACAGGGGCCGGTACACTGAAGCTTTCTTT. The chain combines TRBV6-5 with TRBJ1-1, with TRBD1 matching over 7 bases. CDR1 MNHEY and CDR2 SVGAGI come from the germline V gene. The trim removed 7 bases at V and 3 bases at J, leaving 5 bases unmatched. This CDR3 comprises 13 residues.

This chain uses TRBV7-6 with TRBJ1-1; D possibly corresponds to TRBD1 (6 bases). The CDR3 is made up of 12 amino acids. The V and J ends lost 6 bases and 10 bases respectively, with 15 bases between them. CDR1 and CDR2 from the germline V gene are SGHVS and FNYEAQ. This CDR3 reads CASSSGGGGAFF. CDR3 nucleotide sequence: TGTGCCAGCAGTTCGGGGGGAGGGGGAGCTTTCTTT.

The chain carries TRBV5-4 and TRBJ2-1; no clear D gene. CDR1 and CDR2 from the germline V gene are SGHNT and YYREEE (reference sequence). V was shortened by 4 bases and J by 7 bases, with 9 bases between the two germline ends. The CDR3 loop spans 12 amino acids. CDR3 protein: CASSHLENEQFF. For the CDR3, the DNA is TGTGCCAGCAGCCACCTGGAGAATGAGCAGTTCTTC.

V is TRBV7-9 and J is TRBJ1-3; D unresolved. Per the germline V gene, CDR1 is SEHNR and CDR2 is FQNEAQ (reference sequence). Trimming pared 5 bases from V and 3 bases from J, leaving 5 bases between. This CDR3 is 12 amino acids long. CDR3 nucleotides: TGTGCCAGCAGCCTGATTGGAAACACCATATATTTT. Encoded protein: CASSLIGNTIYF.

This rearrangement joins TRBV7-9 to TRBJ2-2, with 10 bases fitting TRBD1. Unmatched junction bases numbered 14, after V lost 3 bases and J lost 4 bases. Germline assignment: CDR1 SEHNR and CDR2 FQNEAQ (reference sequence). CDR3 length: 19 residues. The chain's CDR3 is CASSFPLGTGVGGTGELFF. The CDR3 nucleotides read TGTGCCAGCAGCTTCCCTCTCGGGACAGGGGTAGGCGGCACCGGGGAGCTGTTTTTT.

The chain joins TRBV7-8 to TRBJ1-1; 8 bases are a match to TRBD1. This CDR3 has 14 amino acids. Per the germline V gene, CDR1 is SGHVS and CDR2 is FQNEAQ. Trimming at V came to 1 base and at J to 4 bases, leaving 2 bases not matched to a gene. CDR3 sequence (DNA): TGTGCCAGCAGCTTAGTTACAGGGGGCACTGAAGCTTTCTTT. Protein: CASSLVTGGTEAFF.

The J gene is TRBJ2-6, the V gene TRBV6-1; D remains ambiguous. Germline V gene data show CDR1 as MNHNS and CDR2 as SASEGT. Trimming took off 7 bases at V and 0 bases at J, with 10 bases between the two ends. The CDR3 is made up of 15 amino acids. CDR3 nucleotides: TGTGCCAGCATCGAAGAAAGCTCTGGGGCCAACGTCCTGACTTTC. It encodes CASIEESSGANVLTF.

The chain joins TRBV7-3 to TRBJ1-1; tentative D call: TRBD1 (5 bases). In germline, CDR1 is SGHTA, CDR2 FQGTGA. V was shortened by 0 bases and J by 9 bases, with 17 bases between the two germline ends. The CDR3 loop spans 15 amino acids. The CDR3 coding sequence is TGTGCCAGCAGCTTAACGTCTATTCCGGAGGGACAAGCTTTCTTT. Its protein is CASSLTSIPEGQAFF.

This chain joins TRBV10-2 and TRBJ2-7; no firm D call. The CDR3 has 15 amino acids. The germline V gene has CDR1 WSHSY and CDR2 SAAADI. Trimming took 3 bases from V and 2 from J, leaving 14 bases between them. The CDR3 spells CASSDFVKIPYEQYF. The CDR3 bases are TGCGCCAGCAGTGATTTCGTCAAGATTCCCTACGAGCAGTACTTC.

CDR3 residues: CASSSPGEVNYGYTF. Here the CDR3 DNA reads TGTGCCAGCAGTTCCCCGGGAGAAGTGAACTATGGCTACACCTTC. V is TRBV28 and J is TRBJ1-2; D gene unclear. V lost 4 bases and J lost 2, with 14 bases in between. The CDR3 length is 15 residues. The germline gives CDR1 MDHEN, CDR2 SYDVKM.

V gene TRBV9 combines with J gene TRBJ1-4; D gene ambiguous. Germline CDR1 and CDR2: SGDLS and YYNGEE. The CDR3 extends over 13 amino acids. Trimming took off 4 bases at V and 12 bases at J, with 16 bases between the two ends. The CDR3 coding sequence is TGTGCCAGCAGCTCTGGTCCCGCGCGGGAACTGTTTTTT. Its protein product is CASSSGPARELFF.

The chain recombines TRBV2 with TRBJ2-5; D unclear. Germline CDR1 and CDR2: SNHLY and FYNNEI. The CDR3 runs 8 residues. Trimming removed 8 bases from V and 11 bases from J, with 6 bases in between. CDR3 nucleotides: TGTGCCAGCTCTTCTCAGTACTTC. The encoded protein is CASSSQYF.

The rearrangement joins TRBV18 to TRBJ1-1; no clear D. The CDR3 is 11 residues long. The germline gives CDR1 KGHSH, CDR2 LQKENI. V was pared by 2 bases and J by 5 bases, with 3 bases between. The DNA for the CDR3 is TGTGCCAGCTCACCAGGGACTGAAGCTTTCTTT. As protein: CASSPGTEAFF.

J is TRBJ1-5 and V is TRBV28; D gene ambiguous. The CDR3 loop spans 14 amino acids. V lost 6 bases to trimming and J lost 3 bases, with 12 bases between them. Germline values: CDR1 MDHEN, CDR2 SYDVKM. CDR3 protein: CASSSPADNQPQHF. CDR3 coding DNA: TGTGCCAGCAGCTCCCCGGCGGACAATCAGCCCCAGCATTTT.

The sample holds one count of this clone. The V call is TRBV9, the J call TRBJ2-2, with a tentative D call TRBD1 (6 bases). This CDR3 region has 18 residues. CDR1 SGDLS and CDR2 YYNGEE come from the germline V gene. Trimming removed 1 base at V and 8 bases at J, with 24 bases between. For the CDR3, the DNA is TGTGCCAGCAGCGTAAACCGGGACACGAAATTACGGAATGGGGAGCTGTTTTTT. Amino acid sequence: CASSVNRDTKLRNGELFF.

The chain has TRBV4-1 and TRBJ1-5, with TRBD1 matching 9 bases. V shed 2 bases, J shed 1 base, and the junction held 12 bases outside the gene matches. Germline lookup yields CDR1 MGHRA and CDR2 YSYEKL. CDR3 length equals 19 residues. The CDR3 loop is CASSQSLNRGQGSNQPQHF. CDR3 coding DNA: TGCGCCAGCAGCCAAAGCCTAAACAGGGGGCAAGGAAGCAATCAGCCCCAGCATTTT.

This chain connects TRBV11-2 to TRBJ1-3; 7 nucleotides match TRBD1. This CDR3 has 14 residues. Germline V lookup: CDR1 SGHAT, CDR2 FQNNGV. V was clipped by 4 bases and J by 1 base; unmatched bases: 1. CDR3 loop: CASSSGQSGNTIYF. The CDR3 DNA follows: TGTGCCAGCAGCTCGGGACAGTCTGGAAACACCATATATTTT. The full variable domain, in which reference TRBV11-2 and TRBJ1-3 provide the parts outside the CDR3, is EAGVAQSPRYKIIEKRQSVAFWCNPISGHATLYWYQQILGQGPKLLIQFQNNGVVDDSQLPKDRFSAERLKGVDSTLKIQPAKLEDSAVYLCASSSGQSGNTIYFGEGSWLTVV.

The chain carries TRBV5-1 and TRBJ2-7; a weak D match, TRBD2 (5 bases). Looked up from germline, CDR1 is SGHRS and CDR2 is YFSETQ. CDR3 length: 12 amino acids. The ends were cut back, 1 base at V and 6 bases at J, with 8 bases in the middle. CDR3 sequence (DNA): TGCGCCAGCAGCTTGTCTAGCTCCGAGCAGTACTTC. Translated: CASSLSSSEQYF.

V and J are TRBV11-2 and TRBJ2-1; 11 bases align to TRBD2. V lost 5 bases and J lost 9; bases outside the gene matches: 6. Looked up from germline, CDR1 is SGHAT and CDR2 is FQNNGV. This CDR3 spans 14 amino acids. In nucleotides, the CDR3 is TGTGCCAGCAGCCCCCGGACTAGCGGGTCTGAGCAGTTCTTC. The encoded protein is CASSPRTSGSEQFF.

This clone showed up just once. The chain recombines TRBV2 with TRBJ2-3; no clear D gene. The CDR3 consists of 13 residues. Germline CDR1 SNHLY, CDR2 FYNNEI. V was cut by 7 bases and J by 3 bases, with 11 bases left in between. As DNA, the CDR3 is TGTGCCAGCATGAGGCTAGAAACAGATACGCAGTATTTT. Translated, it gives CASMRLETDTQYF. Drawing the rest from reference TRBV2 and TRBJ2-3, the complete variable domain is EPEVTQTPSHQVTQMGQEVILRCVPISNHLYFYWYRQILGQKVEFLVSFYNNEISEKSEIFDDQFSVERPDGSNFTLKIRSTKLEDSAMYFCASMRLETDTQYFGPGTRLTVL.

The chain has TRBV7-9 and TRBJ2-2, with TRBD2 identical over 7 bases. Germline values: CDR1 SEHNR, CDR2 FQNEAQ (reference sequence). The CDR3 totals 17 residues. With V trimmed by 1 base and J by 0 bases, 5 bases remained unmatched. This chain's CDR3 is CASSLGGGSANTGELFF. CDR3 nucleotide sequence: TGTGCCAGCAGCTTAGGGGGAGGGAGCGCGAACACCGGGGAGCTGTTTTTT.

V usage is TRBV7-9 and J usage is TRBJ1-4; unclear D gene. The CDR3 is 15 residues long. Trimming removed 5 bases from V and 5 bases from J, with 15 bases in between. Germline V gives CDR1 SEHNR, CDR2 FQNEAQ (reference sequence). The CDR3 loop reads CASSPPVGSNEKLFF. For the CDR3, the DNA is TGTGCCAGCAGCCCCCCGGTAGGGTCGAATGAAAAACTGTTTTTT.

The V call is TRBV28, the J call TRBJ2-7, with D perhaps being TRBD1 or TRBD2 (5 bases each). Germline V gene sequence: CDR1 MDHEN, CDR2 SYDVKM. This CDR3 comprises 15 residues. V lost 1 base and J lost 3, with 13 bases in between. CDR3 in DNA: TGTGCCAGCAGTTTATATGGGACCCGGCACTACGAGCAGTACTTC. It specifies CASSLYGTRHYEQYF.